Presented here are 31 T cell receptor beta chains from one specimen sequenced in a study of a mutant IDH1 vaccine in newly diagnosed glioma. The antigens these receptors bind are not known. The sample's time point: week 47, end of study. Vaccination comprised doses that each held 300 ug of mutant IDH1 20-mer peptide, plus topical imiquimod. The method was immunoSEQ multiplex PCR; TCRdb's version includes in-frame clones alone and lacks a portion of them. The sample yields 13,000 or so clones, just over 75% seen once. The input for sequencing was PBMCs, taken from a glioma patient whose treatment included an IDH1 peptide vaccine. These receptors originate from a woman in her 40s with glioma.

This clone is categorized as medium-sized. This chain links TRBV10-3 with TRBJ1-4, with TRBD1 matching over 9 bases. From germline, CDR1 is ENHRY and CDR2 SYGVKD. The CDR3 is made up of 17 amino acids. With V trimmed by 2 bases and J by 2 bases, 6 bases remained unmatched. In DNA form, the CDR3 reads TGTGCCATCAGTGAGCCGACAGGGGGGGCGACTAATGAAAAACTGTTTTTT. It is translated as CAISEPTGGATNEKLFF.

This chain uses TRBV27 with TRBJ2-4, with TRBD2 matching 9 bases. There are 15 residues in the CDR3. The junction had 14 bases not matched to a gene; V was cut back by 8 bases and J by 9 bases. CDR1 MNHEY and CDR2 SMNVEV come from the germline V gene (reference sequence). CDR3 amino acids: CASSTSGLGRGIQYF. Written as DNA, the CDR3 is TGTGCCAGCTCGACTAGCGGTCTGGGTAGGGGCATTCAGTACTTC.

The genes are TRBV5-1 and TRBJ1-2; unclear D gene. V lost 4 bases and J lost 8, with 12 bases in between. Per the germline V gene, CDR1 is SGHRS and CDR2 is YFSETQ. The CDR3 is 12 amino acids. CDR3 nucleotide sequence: TGCGCCAGCAGCCCGGGCCAACAAGGCTACACCTTC. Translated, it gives CASSPGQQGYTF.

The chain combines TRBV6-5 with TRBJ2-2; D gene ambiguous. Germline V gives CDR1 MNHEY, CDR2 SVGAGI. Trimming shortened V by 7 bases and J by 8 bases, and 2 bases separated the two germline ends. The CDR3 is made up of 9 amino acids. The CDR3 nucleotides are TGTGCCAGCACAGGGGAGCTGTTTTTT. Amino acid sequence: CASTGELFF.

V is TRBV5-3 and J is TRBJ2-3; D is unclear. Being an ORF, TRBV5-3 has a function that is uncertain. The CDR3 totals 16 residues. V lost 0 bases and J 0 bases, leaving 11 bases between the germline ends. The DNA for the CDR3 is TGTGCCAGAAGCTTGGATGTGCACGGTAGCACAGATACGCAGTATTTT. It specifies CARSLDVHGSTDTQYF.

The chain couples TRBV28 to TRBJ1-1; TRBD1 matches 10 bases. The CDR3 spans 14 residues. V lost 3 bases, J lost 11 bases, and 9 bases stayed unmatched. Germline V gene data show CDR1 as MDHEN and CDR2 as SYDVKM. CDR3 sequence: CASSFRGDRGWAFF. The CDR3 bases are TGTGCCAGCAGTTTTAGAGGGGACAGGGGATGGGCTTTCTTT.

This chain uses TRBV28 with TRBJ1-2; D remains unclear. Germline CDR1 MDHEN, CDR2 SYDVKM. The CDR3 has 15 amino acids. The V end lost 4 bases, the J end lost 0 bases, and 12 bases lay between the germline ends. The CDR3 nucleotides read TGTGCCAGCAGTTCTCCGGCAGGCCCTAACTATGGCTACACCTTC. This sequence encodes CASSSPAGPNYGYTF.

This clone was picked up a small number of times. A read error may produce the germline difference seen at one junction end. This chain's CDR3 is CASSYQGAQQFIEQYF. In nucleotides, the CDR3 is TGTGCTAGCAGCTATCAGGGGGCGCAACAGTTCATCGAGCAGTACTTC. The rearrangement uses TRBV7-7 and TRBJ2-7; 8 bases are a match to TRBD1. Germline CDR1 is SSHAT and CDR2 is FNYEAQ (reference sequence). CDR3 size: 16 residues. Full variable domain (outside the CDR3, taken from reference TRBV7-7 and TRBJ2-7): GAGVSQSPRYKVTKRGQDVTLRCDPISSHATLYWYQQALGQGPEFLTYFNYEAQPDKSGLPSDRFSAERPEGSISTLTIQRTEQRDSAMYRCASSYQGAQQFIEQYFGPGTRLTVT.

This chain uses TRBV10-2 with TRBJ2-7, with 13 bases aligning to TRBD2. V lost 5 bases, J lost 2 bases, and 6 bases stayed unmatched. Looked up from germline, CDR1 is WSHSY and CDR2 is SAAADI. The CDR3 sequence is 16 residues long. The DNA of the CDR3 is TGCGCCAGCAGTCCTACTAGCGGGGGGGCCACCTACGAGCAGTACTTC. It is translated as CASSPTSGGATYEQYF.

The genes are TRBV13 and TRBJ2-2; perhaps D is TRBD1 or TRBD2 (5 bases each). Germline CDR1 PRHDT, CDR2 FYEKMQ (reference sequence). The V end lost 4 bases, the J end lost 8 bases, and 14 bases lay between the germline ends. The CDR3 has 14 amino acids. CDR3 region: CASSSRDVRGELFF. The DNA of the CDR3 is TGTGCCAGCAGCTCACGGGACGTCCGGGGGGAGCTGTTTTTT.

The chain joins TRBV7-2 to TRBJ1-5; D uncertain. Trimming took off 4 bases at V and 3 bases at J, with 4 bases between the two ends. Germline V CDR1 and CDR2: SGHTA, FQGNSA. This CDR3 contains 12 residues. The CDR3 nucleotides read TGTGCCAGCAGCTGGAACAATCAGCCCCAGCATTTT. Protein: CASSWNNQPQHF.

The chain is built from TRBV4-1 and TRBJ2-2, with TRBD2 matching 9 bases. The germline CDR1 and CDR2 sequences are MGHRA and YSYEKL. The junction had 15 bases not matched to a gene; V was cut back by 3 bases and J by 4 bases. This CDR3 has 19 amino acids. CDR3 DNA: TGCGCCAGCAGCCACCCCTCGGGTAGCGGGGGCCTGGGCACCGGGGAGCTGTTTTTT. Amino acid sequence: CASSHPSGSGGLGTGELFF.

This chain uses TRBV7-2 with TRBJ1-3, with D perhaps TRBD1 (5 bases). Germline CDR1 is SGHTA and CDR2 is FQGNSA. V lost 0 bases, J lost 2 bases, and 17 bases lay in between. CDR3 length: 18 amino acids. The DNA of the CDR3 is TGTGCCAGCAGCTTAGCCTCCGGGACGGTGGGCCCTGGAAACACCATATATTTT. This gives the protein CASSLASGTVGPGNTIYF. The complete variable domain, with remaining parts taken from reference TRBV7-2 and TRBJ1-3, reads GAGVSQSPSNKVTEKGKDVELRCDPISGHTALYWYRQSLGQGLEFLIYFQGNSAPDKSGLPSDRFSAERTGGSVSTLTIQRTQQEDSAVYLCASSLASGTVGPGNTIYFGEGSWLTVV.

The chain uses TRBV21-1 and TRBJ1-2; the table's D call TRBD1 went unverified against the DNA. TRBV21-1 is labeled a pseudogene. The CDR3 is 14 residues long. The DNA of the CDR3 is TGTGCCAGCACCGAAGACAGGTTTTTCTATGGCTACACCTTC. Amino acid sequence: CASTEDRFFYGYTF.

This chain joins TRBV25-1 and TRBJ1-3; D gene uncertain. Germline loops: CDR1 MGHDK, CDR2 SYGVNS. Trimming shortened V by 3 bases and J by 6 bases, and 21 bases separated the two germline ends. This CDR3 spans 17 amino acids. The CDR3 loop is CASSDRPGPGWENTIYF. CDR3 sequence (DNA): TGTGCCAGCAGTGACCGACCGGGCCCCGGGTGGGAAAACACCATATATTTT. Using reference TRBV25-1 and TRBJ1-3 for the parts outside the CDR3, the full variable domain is EADIYQTPRYLVIGTGKKITLECSQTMGHDKMYWYQQDPGMELHLIHYSYGVNSTEKGDLSSESTVSRIRTEHFPLTLESARPSHTSQYLCASSDRPGPGWENTIYFGEGSWLTVV.

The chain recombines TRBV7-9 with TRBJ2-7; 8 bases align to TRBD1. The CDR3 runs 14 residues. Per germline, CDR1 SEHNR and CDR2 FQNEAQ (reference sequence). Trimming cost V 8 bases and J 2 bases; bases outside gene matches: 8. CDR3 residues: CASGSRQGPYEQYF. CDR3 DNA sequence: TGTGCCAGCGGTTCGCGACAGGGGCCCTACGAGCAGTACTTC.

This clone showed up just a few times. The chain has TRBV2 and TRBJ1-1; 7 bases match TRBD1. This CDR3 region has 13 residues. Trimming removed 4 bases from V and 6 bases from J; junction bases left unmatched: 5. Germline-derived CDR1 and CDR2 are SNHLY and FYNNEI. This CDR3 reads CASSGSGTAEAFF. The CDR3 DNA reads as TGTGCCAGCAGTGGCTCAGGGACAGCTGAAGCTTTCTTT.

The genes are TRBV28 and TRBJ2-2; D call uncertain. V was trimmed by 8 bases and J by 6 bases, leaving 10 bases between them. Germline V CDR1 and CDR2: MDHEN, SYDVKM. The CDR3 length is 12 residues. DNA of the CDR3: TGTGCCAGCGGGTGGGTAGCCGGGGAGCTGTTTTTT. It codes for CASGWVAGELFF.

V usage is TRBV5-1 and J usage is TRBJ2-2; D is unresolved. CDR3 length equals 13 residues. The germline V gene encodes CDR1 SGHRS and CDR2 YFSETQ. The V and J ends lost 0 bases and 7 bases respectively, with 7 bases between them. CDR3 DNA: TGCGCCAGCAGCTTGGAATTCATCGGGGAGCTGTTTTTT. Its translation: CASSLEFIGELFF.

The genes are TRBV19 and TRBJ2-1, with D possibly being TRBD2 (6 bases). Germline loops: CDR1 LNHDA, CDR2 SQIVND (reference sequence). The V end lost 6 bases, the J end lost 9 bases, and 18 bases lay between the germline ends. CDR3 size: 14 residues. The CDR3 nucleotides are TGTGCCAGTAGCACCGGGGGACTGGCCACTGAGCAGTTCTTC. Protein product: CASSTGGLATEQFF.

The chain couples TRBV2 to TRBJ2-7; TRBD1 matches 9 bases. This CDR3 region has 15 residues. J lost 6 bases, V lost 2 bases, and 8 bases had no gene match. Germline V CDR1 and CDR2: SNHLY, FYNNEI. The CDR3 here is CASSEFWDRAGEQYF. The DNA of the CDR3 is TGTGCCAGCAGTGAATTTTGGGACAGGGCGGGCGAGCAGTACTTC.

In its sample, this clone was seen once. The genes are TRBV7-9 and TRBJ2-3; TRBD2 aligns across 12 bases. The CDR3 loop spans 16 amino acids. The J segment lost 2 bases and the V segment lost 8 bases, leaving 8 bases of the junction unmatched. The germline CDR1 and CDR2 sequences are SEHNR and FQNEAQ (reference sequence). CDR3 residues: CASVKGLAGFTDTQYF. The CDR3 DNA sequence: TGTGCCAGCGTTAAGGGACTAGCGGGTTTCACAGATACGCAGTATTTT.

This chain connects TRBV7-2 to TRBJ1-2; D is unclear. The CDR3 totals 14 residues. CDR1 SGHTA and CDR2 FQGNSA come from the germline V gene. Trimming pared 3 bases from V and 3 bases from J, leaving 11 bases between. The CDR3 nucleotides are TGTGCCAGCAGCTTGGAGCCAGGTGACTATGGCTACACCTTC. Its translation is CASSLEPGDYGYTF.

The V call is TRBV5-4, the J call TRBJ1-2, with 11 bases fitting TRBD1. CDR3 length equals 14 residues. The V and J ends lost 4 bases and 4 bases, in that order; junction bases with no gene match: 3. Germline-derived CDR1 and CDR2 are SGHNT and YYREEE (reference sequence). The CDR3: CASSAGTGGYGYTF. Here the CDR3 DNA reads TGTGCCAGCAGCGCGGGGACAGGGGGCTATGGCTACACCTTC.

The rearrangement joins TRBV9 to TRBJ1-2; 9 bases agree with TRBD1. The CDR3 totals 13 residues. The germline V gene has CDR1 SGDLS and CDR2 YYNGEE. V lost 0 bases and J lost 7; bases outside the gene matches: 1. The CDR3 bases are TGTGCCAGCAGCGTAGACAGGGGGCCTGGCTACACCTTC. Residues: CASSVDRGPGYTF.

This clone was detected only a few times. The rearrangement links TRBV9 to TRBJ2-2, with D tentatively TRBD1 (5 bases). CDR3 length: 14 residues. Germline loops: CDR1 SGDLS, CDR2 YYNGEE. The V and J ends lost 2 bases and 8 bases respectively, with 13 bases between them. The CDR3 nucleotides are TGTGCCAGCAGCGTTCAGGGATTGGCTGGGGAGCTGTTTTTT. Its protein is CASSVQGLAGELFF.

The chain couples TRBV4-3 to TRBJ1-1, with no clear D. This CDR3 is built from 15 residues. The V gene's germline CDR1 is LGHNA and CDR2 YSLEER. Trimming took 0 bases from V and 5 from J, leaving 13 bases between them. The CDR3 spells CASSQDARVGTEAFF. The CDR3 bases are TGCGCCAGCAGCCAAGATGCTAGGGTAGGAACTGAAGCTTTCTTT.

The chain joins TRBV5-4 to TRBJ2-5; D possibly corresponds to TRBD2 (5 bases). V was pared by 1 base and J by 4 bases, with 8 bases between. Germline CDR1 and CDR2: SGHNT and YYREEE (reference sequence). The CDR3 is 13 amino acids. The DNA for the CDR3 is TGTGCCAGCAGCTTGTCCACTAGAGAGACCCAGTACTTC. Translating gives CASSLSTRETQYF.

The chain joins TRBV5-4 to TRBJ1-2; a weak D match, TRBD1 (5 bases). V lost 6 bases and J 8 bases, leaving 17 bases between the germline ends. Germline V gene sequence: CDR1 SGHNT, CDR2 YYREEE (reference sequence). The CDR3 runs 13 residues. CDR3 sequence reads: CASKRARGVGYTF. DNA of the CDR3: TGTGCCAGCAAGCGAGCCCGGGGCGTAGGCTACACCTTC. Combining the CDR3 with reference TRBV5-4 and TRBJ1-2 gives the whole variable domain ETGVTQSPTHLIKTRGQQVTLRCSSQSGHNTVSWYQQALGQGPQFIFQYYREEENGRGNFPPRFSGLQFPNYSSELNVNALELDDSALYLCASKRARGVGYTFGSGTRLTVV.

The CDR3 DNA reads as TGTGCCAGCTCCACCAGGGGGGGCGGCTACACCTTC. Its protein product is CASSTRGGGYTF. The V call is TRBV6-5, the J call TRBJ1-2; TRBD1 agrees at 7 bases. Germline-derived CDR1 and CDR2 are MNHEY and SVGAGI. Germline trimming cut 8 bases from V and 8 bases from J; bases unmatched to any gene: 8. The CDR3 totals 12 residues.

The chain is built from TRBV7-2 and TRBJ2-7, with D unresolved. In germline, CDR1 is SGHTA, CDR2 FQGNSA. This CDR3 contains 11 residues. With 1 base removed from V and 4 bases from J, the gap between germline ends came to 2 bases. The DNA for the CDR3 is TGTGCCAGCAGCTTAGAATACGAGCAGTACTTC. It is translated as CASSLEYEQYF. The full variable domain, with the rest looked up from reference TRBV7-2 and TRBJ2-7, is GAGVSQSPSNKVTEKGKDVELRCDPISGHTALYWYRQSLGQGLEFLIYFQGNSAPDKSGLPSDRFSAERTGGSVSTLTIQRTQQEDSAVYLCASSLEYEQYFGPGTRLTVT.